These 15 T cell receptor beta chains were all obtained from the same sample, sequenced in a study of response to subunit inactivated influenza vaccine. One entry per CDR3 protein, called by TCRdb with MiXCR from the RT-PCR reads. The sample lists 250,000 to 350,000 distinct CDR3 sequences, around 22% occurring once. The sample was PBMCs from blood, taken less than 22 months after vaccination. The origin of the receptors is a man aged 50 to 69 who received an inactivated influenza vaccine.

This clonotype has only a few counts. CDR3 DNA: TGTGCCAGCAGTGACTCGGGTTTCAATCAGCCCCAGCATTTT. This encodes CASSDSGFNQPQHF. The chain is built from TRBV6-4 and TRBJ1-5; the D is unclear. Trimming took 0 bases from V and 3 from J, leaving 6 bases between them. The germline CDR1 and CDR2 sequences are MRHNA and SNTAGT. CDR3 length equals 14 residues.

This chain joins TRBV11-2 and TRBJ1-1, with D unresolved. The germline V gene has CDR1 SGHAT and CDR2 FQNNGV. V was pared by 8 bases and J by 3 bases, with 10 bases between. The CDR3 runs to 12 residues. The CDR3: CASGHPYTEAFF. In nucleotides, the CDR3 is TGTGCCAGCGGCCATCCGTACACTGAAGCTTTCTTT.

The CDR3 nucleotides read TGCAGTGCTAGAGACGGGACCACCGGTGGGGTCGAGCAGTACTTC. As protein: CSARDGTTGGVEQYF. The V call is TRBV20-1, the J call TRBJ2-7; tentatively, D is TRBD1 or TRBD2 (5 bases each). The CDR3 totals 15 residues. Trimming left V 0 bases short and J 6 bases short, with 18 bases between. The germline gives CDR1 DFQATT, CDR2 SNEGSKA (reference sequence).

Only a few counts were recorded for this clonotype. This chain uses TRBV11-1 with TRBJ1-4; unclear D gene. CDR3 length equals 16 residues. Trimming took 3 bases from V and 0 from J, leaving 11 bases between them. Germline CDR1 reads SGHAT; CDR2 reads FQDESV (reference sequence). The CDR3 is CASSFATEPTNEKLFF. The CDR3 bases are TGTGCCAGCAGCTTTGCAACAGAACCAACTAATGAAAAACTGTTTTTT.

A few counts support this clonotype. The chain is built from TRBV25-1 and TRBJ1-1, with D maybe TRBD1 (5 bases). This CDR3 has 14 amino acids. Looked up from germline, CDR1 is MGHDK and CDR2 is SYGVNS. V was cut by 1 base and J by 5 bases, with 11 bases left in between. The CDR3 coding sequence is TGTGCCAGCAGTGAATGGGGGGTAGGGACTGAAGCTTTCTTT. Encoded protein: CASSEWGVGTEAFF.

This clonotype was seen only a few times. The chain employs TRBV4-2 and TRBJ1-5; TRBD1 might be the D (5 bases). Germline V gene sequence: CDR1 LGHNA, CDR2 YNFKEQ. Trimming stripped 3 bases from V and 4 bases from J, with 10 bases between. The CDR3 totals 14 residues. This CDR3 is CASSQGPLNQPQHF. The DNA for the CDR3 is TGTGCCAGCAGCCAGGGACCCCTGAATCAGCCCCAGCATTTT.

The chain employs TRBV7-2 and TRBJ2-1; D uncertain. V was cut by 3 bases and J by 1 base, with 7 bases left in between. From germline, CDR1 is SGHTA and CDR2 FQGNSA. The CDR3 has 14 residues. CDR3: CASSFAQSYNEQFF. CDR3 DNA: TGTGCCAGCAGCTTTGCACAGTCCTACAATGAGCAGTTCTTC.

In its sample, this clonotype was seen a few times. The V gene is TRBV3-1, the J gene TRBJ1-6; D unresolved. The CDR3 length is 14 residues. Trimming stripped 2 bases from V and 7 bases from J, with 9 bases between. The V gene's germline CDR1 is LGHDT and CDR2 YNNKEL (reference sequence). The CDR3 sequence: CASSQFSGNSPLHF. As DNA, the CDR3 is TGTGCCAGCAGCCAATTTTCAGGCAATTCACCCCTCCACTTT.

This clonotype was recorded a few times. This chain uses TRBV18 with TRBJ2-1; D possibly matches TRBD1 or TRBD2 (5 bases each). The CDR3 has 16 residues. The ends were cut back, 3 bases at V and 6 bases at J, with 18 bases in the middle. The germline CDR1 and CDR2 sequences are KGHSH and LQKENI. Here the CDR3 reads CASSPRGDISPNEQFF. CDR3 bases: TGTGCCAGCTCACCCCGAGGGGATATTAGCCCCAATGAGCAGTTCTTC.

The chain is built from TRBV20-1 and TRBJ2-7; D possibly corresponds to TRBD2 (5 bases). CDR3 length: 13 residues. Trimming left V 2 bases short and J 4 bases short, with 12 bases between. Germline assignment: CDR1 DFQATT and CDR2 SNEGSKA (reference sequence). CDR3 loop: CSARPPGGYEQYF. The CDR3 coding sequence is TGCAGTGCTAGACCGCCAGGAGGTTACGAGCAGTACTTC.

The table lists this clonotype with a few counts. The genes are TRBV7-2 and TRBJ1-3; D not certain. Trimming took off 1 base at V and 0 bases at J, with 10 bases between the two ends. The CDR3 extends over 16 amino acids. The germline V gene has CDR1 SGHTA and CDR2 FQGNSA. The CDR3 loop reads CASSLGFRNSGNTIYF. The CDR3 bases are TGTGCCAGCAGCTTAGGTTTCCGCAACTCTGGAAACACCATATATTTT.

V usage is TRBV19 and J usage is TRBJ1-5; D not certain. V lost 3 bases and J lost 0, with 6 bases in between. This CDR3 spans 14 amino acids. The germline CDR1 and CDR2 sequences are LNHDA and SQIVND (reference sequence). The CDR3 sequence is CASSIRDSNQPQHF. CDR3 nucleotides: TGTGCCAGTAGTATCCGAGATAGCAATCAGCCCCAGCATTTT. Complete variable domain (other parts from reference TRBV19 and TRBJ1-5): DGGITQSPKYLFRKEGQNVTLSCEQNLNHDAMYWYRQDPGQGLRLIYYSQIVNDFQKGDIAEGYSVSREKKESFPLTVTSAQKNPTAFYLCASSIRDSNQPQHFGDGTRLSIL.

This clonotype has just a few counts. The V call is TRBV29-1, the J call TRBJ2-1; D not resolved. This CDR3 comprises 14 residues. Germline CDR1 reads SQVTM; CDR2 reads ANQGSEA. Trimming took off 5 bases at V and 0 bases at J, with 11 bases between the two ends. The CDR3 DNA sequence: TGCAGCGTTTTGATCGTTAGCTCCTACAATGAGCAGTTCTTC. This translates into CSVLIVSSYNEQFF.

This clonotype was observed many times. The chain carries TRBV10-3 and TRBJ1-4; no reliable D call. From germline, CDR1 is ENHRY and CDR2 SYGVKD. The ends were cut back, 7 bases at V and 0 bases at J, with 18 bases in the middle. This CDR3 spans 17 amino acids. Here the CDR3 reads CAIILTRKAATNEKLFF. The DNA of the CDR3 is TGTGCCATCATTTTAACGCGAAAAGCTGCAACTAATGAAAAACTGTTTTTT.

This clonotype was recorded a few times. The CDR3 region is CASSVNRGLEEKLFF. The CDR3 nucleotides read TGTGCCAGCAGTGTTAACAGGGGGCTAGAAGAAAAACTGTTTTTT. The chain recombines TRBV2 with TRBJ1-4; the match to TRBD1 covers 9 bases. Germline CDR1 reads SNHLY; CDR2 reads FYNNEI. The CDR3 is made up of 15 amino acids. The V segment lost 4 bases and the J segment 8 bases; nucleotides outside the gene matches: 8.